This paragraph covers one T cell receptor beta chain sequence. Only one count was recorded for this clone. Its antigen target is currently unknown. Base qualities were left out, and no much larger clone turns up one base away. The library was prepared using the immunoSEQ multiplex PCR assay. The multiplex PCR relied on a mix of 60 forward primers for TCR Vbeta segments and 13 reverse primers for TCR Jbeta segments. The CDR3 region of rearranged TCR beta genes was amplified from genomic DNA by a multiplex PCR assay. On the Illumina HiSeq System, the amplified TCR beta libraries were sequenced as 87-base-pair reads. The original pipeline was this. In a later analysis, tens of millions of unique TCR beta chains were counted across the approximately 670 repertoires, and around 10 million of these chains were shared by at least two donors. A nearest-neighbor algorithm error-corrected the raw reads and collapsed the reads into unique sequences, merging closely related sequences to remove PCR and sequencing errors. CDR3 sequences were aligned to IMGT reference sequences to assign V, D and J gene segments. For a sequence to be retained, at least a six-nucleotide match to both a V gene segment and a J gene segment was required. Rearrangements were classified as productive when the CDR3 lacked stop codons and remained in frame with V and J, and all other rearrangements were classified as non-productive. Following IMGT convention, CDR3 was defined as the stretch from the second conserved V-encoded cysteine to the conserved J-encoded phenylalanine. In an earlier analysis of just under 600 of the donors, sequences lacking an unambiguous match to a single V gene segment were excluded. An earlier analysis of several hundred of the donors called V segments functional above 56.7% productive rearrangements and segregating when the between-donor standard deviation exceeded 5%. A statistical classification framework was built for diagnosing cytomegalovirus status from the catalog of TCR beta chain sequences. A later analysis assigned V and J genes by comparing TCR nucleotide sequences with IMGT/GENE-DB human TR gene sequences. The TCRdist pipeline was used in a later analysis to assign CDR3 sequences and most-parsimonious VDJ recombination scenarios. A later analysis defined each TCR beta chain by its CDR3 amino acid sequence plus V-gene family, and excluded reads lacking a unique V-gene family. In a later analysis, 500 to 700 highly shared, low-generation-probability nucleotide sequences were removed to address suspected cross-contamination and a sequencing artifact. A later analysis calculated a clonal expansion index for each public chain from normalized within-repertoire ranks of inferred template counts. In a later analysis, generation probabilities were computed using a VDJ recombination model fitted to out-of-frame rearrangements, and the results were checked against IGoR. A later analysis scored TCR-TCR, TCR-HLA and TCR-CMV co-occurrence with hypergeometric tests, applying a repertoire-size bias correction to TCR pairs. A later analysis estimated false discovery rates by permuting HLA or CMV assignments 20 times. A later analysis grouped co-occurring TCRs with DBSCAN, adding TCRdist sequence similarity when clustering within HLA-allele-positive subsets. Repertoires with fewer than 30,000 or more than 120,000 public chains, plus five repertoires with anomalous nucleotide sharing, were excluded from co-occurrence clustering. Here the immuneACCESS table is served through TCRdb, limited to in-frame sequences with V and J called. Missing clones are a known gap in these copies; in checked studies unresolved V genes cover under half, and the rest lacks a known reason. V, J and clone size are those of that table, while D and trimming were read from the DNA. The sample data list approximately 150,000 clones, and less than 80% of these were observed just once. The ten largest clones represent about 2% of the sample.

V loses 4 bases of germline sequence and J loses 0 bases, and the interval between the two ends is 15 bases. Spanning cysteine to phenylalanine, the CDR3 consists of 16 amino acids. CDR3 DNA only is kept here, 48 bases in frame from base 1. Sequences LGHNA (CDR1) and YNFKEQ (CDR2) are obtained from the germline V gene. This sample was included in a study of cytomegalovirus exposure and HLA in healthy donors (dated by TCRdb to about 2017). Study-level background: In an earlier analysis of under 600 of the donors, approximately 300 Gb of sequence data and 90 million to 120 million unique TCR beta sequences from about 190 million T cells were reported. An early release that covered about 640 HLA-typed donors contained 300 to 350 gigabases of sequencing data and tens of millions of unique TCR sequences. Of the roughly 420 genotyped donors, less than 85% were placed in the genetic ancestry cluster associated with self-reported Caucasian donors. The study was designed to test whether signatures of past pathogen exposure could be identified by cataloging public T cell receptors. The study profiled the T cell repertoires of about 640 subjects by immunosequencing and related them to cytomegalovirus serostatus. In addition to the first cohort of approximately 670 subjects, a separate validation cohort of over 90 different subjects was used. The study combined high-throughput TCR immunosequencing, statistical association of individual TCRs with disease status, and machine learning to predict cytomegalovirus infection status. A later analysis re-analyzed previously published TCR beta repertoires from 500 to 700 donors and added high-resolution HLA genotyping to study TCR occurrence patterns. Rather than drawing on any new phenotypic data, the later analysis identified candidate immune exposures from TCR beta sequences and the way those sequences occurred across donors. An earlier analysis of approximately 580 of the donors used high-throughput TCR beta sequencing to judge whether each TCR beta V gene segment behaved as functional or pseudogenic. Donor age, sex, ethnicity and CMV serostatus were collected together with the repertoire data. A later genetic analysis took genome-wide SNP genotypes for about three fifths of the roughly 700 donors and used that subset as a discovery cohort. Every discovery cohort repertoire had been produced on one sequencing platform. HLA typing included class I and class II loci at four-digit resolution. Typing coverage varied by locus: roughly 620-630 donors for A, B, C, DRB1 and DQB1; approximately 500 for DQA1; about 590 for DPA1; approximately 470 for DPB1. A handful of DR-DQ haplotypes were handled as single units for association and clustering because linkage in the cohort was strong. On average, around 240,000 unique TCR beta nucleotide sequences were sequenced per donor among some 430 genotyped donors of the cohort, with 15% to 20% of those sequences being non-productive.

The paper's findings and limits, for the study overall: A later genetic analysis associated a missense DCLRE1C variant with V-gene and J-gene trimming of TCR beta chains, and an independent cohort replicated the association. Specific HLA alleles were associated with 15,000 to 20,000 TCR beta sequences at a false discovery rate of 0.05 in a later analysis. Correlated functional status among segregating V segments might be attributable to linkage disequilibrium, but an unknown experimental factor could not be ruled out. Compared with equally common non-associated chains, HLA-associated TCR beta chains in a later analysis were more clonally expanded and had lower generation probabilities. In vitro tests confirmed that three of the cytomegalovirus-associated TCR beta chains recognize cytomegalovirus antigens. Sequencing depth was assumed to be roughly uniform across donors in the presence/absence analyses, though that assumption may not hold. The study listed 150 to 200 TCR beta chains as associated with cytomegalovirus. A further reported finding was that TCR beta sequences accurately predicted the HLA-A and HLA-B alleles for most subjects in the first cohort. The authors suggested that the approach could potentially be generalized to other disease states and immunological phenotypes. In a later analysis, most CMV-associated TCR beta chains were found to appear HLA-restricted, with HLA associations seemingly driven largely by CMV exposure. Broadly in line with IMGT annotations, most TCR beta V segments showed up in productive rearrangements about 87% or about 30% of the time in an earlier analysis of some 590 of the donors. The classifier was reported to diagnose cytomegalovirus status with high specificity and sensitivity in both the original and validation cohorts. Because counts were too low, approximately 18 rarely observed V segments, including chromosome 9 orphons, were excluded from the earlier analysis of a few hundred of the donors. A group of highly shared sequence variants was considered likely to be a technical artifact of the sequencing pipeline. A later genetic analysis reported fewer N-insertions in productive TCRs among donors in an Asian-associated ancestry cluster than the roughly 620-donor mean. Strong co-occurrence of HLA alleles, especially DR and DQ, made assigning TCR associations to individual alleles difficult. The only immune exposure information available for the cohort was CMV serostatus. Because some donors lacked HLA typing at each locus, the association tests relied only on the typed subset. This cohort had only TCR beta chains sequenced, and the lack of alpha or paired-chain data limited which features could be detected. According to a later analysis, parvovirus B19, influenza, CMV and Epstein-Barr virus appeared linked to several top co-occurrence clusters. According to a later analysis, TCR association rates differed among HLA loci, with DRB1 alleles showing the most associated TCRs and HLA-C alleles showing the fewest. Across donors, most TCR sequences were observed very rarely, whereas some public TCRs were present in many individuals. The 87-base-pair reads could not distinguish some IMGT-functional V segments, including TRBV6-2 and TRBV6-3, so those segments were excluded.

The cohort consisted of 666 healthy bone marrow donors. At the time of sampling, every cohort member was nominally healthy, though immune exposures that went unrecorded were likely present. The donor tested CMV seronegative, placing the donor among the roughly 340 seronegative members of the cohort. Every donor gave a peripheral blood sample, and the peripheral blood mononuclear cells from that sample were used for TCR beta sequencing. The Qiagen DNeasy Blood Extraction Kit was used to extract genomic DNA from the blood cell samples. This TCR came from a man aged 35 to 55 in good health and CMV-seronegative. In this chain, TRBV4-2 is recombined with TRBJ1-2; the D gene assignment is ambiguous. Source material: PBMCs. The CDR3 in this case is CASSRQRTAANYGYTF. The sequence in DNA is TGTGCCAGCAGCCGGCAGCGGACGGCTGCTAACTATGGCTACACCTTC.